The source of this T cell receptor beta chain is a study of identical twins. Notes on the study in general: Cord blood beta clonotypes present at high abundance carried fewer insertions; no such pattern appeared in memory repertoires. The study drew conclusions from cross-sectional statistical analysis, not from following the same donors.

V shed 0 bases, J shed 3 bases, and the junction held 2 bases outside the gene matches. Germline assignment: CDR1 SGHTA and CDR2 FQGNSA. The CDR3 contains 15 residues. Note on this clonotype: No antigen is known for it.

A template switching step contributed a universal primer site, while unique molecular identifiers were present in the cDNA. TCRdb used MiXCR to reprocess the 5' RACE reads, holding one entry per CDR3 protein. The profile covers approximately 1.8 million distinct CDR3 sequences, with under 35% appearing a single time and over 0.25% taken by the ten largest. This chain connects TRBV7-2 to TRBJ1-5, with 7 positions matching TRBD1. The receptor was isolated from a newborn girl in good health. Sequencing used cord blood. The CDR3 DNA reads as TGTGCCAGCAGCTTAGCGACAGGGTACAATCAGCCCCAGCATTTT. It yields the protein CASSLATGYNQPQHF.